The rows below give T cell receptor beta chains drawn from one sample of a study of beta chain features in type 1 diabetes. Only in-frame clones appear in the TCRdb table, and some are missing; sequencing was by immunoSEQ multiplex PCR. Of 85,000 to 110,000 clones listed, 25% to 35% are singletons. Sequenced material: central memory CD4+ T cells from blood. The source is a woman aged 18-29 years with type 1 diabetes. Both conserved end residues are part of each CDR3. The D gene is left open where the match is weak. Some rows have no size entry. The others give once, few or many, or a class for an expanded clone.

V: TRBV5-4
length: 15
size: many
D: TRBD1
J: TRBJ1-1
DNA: TGTGCCAGCAGCTGGAAGGACAGGGGGAACACTGAAGCTTTCTTT
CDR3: CASSWKDRGNTEAFF

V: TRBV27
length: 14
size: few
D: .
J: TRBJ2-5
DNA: TGTGCCAGCCGCCCATTAGGCCTAGGAGAGACCCAGTACTTC
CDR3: CASRPLGLGETQYF

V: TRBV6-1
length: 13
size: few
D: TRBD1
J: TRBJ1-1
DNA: TGTGCCAGCAGGATACAGGGGGGCCCTGAAGCTTTCTTT
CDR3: CASRIQGGPEAFF

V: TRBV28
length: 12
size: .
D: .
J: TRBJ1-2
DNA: TGTGCCAGTGGGATCAAGGGGTATGGCTACACCTTC
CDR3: CASGIKGYGYTF

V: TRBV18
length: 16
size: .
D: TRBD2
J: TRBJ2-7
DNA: TGTGCCAGCTCACCCGGGACTAGCGGATTCTCCTACGAGCAGTACTTC
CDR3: CASSPGTSGFSYEQYF

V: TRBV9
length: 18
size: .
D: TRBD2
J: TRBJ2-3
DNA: TGTGCCAGCAGCGCGGAAGCGGGACTAGCGGGACCCACAGATACGCAGTATTTT
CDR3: CASSAEAGLAGPTDTQYF

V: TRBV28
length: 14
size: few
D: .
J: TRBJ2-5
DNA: TGTGCCAGCAGTTCTGGCGGGACCCAAGAGACCCAGTACTTC
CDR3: CASSSGGTQETQYF

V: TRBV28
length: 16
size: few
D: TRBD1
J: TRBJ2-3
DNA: TGTGCCAGCAGTTCCACCGGGACAGATGGCACAGATACGCAGTATTTT
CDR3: CASSSTGTDGTDTQYF

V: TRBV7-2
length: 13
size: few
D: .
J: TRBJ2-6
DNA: TGTGCCAGCAGACAATTTGGGGCCAACGTCCTGACTTTC
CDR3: CASRQFGANVLTF

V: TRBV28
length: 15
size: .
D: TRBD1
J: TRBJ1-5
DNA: TGTGCCAGCAGTTTACCCAGGGGGTGGAATCAGCCCCAGCATTTT
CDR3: CASSLPRGWNQPQHF

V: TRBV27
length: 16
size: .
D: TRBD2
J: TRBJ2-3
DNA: TGTGCCAGCAGCAGCTATCGGACTAGTGAGGCAGATACGCAGTATTTT
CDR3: CASSSYRTSEADTQYF

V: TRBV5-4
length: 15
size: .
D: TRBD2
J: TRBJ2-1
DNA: TGTGCCAGCAGCCCGGGACTAGCGGGAGAAGTTGAGCAGTTCTTC
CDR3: CASSPGLAGEVEQFF

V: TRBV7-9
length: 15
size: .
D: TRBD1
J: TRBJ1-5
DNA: TGTGCCAGCAGCCTAGGGACAGGGGGAGGTCAGCCCCAGCATTTT
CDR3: CASSLGTGGGQPQHF

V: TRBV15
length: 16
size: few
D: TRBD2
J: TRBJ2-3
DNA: TGTGCCACCAGCAGCGGACTAGCGGGCATCACAGATACGCAGTATTTT
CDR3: CATSSGLAGITDTQYF

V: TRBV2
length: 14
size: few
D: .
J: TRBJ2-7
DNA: TGTGCCAGCAGTTCTCTAGGGGACTCCTACGAGCAGTACTTC
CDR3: CASSSLGDSYEQYF

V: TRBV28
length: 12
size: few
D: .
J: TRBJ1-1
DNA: TGTGCCAGCAGTTCCGTTCTTGGGGAGGCTTTCTTT
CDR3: CASSSVLGEAFF

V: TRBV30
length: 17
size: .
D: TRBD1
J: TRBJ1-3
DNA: TGTGCCTGGAGGGCCCAGAGGGGGCGAGGGGCTGGAAACACCATATATTTT
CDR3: CAWRAQRGRGAGNTIYF

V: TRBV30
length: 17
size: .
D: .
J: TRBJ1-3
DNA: TGTGCCTGGATCCCCCACAGGTTCCTACGCTCTGGAAACACCATATATTTT
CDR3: CAWIPHRFLRSGNTIYF

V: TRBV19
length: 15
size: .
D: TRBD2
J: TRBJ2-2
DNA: TGTGCCAGTAGGCGAGAACGGGGGGTCACCGGGGAGCTGTTTTTT
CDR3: CASRRERGVTGELFF

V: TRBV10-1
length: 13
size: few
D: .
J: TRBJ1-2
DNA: TGCGCCAGCAGTGAGAGGAGGACGAGTGGCTACACCTTC
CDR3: CASSERRTSGYTF

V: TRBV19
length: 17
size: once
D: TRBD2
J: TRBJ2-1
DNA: TGTGCCAGTAGTATAGACTCCGGGACTAGCGGCTTCAATGAGCAGTTCTTC
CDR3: CASSIDSGTSGFNEQFF

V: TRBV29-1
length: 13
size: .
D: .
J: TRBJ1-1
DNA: TGCAGCGTTGAGCCAGACATGAACACTGAAGCTTTCTTT
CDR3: CSVEPDMNTEAFF